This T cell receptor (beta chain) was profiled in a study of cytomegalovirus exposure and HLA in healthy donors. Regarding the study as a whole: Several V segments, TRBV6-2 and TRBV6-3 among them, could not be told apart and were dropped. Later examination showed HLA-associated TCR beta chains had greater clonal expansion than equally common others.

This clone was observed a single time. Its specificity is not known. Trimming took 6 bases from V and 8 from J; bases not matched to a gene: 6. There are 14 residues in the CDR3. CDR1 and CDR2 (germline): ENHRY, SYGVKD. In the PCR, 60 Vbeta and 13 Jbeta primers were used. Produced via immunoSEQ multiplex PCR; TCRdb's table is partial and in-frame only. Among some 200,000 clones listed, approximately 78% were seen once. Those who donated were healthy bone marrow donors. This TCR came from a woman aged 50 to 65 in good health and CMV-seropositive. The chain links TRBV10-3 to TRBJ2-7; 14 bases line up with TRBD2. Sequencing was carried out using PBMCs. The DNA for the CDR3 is TGTGCCATCAGACCGGGACTAGCGGGAGACAAGCAGTACTTC. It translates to CAIRPGLAGDKQYF.